This T cell receptor beta chain was documented in a study of graft-versus-host responses after intestinal transplantation. The table came from immunoSEQ multiplex PCR; TCRdb's copy has only in-frame clones and leaves some out. The repertoire includes about 18,000 clones, roughly 40% of them detected once, and under 0.95% sits in the top ten. After the reaction, the investigators sorted the proliferating CFSE-low CD3+CD4+ and CD3+CD8+ responders. J was trimmed by 5 bases and V by 6 bases; bases with no gene match: 4. This CDR3 has 13 amino acids. Germline assignment: CDR1 MNHEY and CDR2 SVGAGI. The sequence was obtained from a human patient who received an intestinal transplant. V gene TRBV6-5 combines with J gene TRBJ1-1; 9 bases are shared with TRBD1. The starting material was alloreactive CD4+ T cells from a mixed lymphocyte reaction culture, obtained before intestinal transplant. The subset denotes: CFSE-low proliferating T cells sorted from roughly 6-day pre-transplant mixed lymphocyte reaction (GvH or HvG direction). CDR3 DNA sequence: TGTGCCAGCAGGGGACAGGGAAAGACTGAAGCTTTCTTT. Amino acids: CASRGQGKTEAFF.